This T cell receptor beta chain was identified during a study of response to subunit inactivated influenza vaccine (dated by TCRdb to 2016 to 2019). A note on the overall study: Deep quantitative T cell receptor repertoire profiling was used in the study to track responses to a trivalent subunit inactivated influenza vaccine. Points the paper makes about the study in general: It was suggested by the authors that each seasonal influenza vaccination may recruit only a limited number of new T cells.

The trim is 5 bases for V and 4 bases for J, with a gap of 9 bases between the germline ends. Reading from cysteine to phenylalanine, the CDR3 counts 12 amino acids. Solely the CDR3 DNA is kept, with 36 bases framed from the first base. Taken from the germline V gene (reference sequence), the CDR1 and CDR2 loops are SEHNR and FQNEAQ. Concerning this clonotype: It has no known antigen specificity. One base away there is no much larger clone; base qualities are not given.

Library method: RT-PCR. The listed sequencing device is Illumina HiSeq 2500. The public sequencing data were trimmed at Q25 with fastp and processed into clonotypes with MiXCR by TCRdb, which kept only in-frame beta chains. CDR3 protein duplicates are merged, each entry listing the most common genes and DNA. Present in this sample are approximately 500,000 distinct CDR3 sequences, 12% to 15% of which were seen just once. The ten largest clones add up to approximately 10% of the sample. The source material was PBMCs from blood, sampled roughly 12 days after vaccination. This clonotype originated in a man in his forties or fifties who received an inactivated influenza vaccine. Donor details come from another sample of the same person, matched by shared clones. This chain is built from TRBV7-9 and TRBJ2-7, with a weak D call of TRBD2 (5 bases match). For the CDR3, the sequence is CASSHGKYEQYF. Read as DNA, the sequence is TGTGCCAGCAGCCACGGGAAATACGAGCAGTACTTC.